What follows are 7 T cell receptor beta chains derived from one specimen sequenced in a study of cytomegalovirus exposure and HLA in healthy donors. Primers for the PCR totalled 60 Vbeta and 13 Jbeta. The method was immunoSEQ multiplex PCR; TCRdb's version includes in-frame clones alone and lacks a portion of them. This table has under 85,000 clones, about 79% appearing once. Sequencing input: PBMCs. These receptors were collected from a middle-aged man in good health and CMV-seronegative.

This chain uses TRBV28 with TRBJ1-5; D is unresolved. V was clipped by 6 bases and J by 0 bases, with 9 bases between them. The length of the CDR3 is 14 residues. Germline assignment: CDR1 MDHEN and CDR2 SYDVKM. The CDR3 DNA reads as TGTGCCAGCAGGGCGAGGTATAGCAATCAGCCCCAGCATTTT. Its protein is CASRARYSNQPQHF.

The rearrangement uses TRBV30 and TRBJ1-6; 8 nucleotides line up with TRBD1. The CDR3 is 15 amino acids. Germline trimming cut 5 bases from V and 2 bases from J; bases unmatched to any gene: 5. The germline gives CDR1 GTSNPN, CDR2 SVGIG (reference sequence). This CDR3 reads CAWCPGGTYNSPLHF. For the CDR3, the DNA is TGTGCCTGGTGTCCAGGGGGCACCTATAATTCACCCCTCCACTTT.

This clone was detected only once. The chain recombines TRBV6-5 with TRBJ1-1; D may be TRBD1 (6 bases). Germline lookup yields CDR1 MNHEY and CDR2 SVGAGI. The CDR3 runs 14 residues. With 2 bases removed from V and 3 bases from J, the gap between germline ends came to 10 bases. The CDR3 DNA reads TGTGCCAGCAGTTACGGGACAACAGACACTGAAGCTTTCTTT. Translated, it gives CASSYGTTDTEAFF.

The table lists this clone with a count of one. The rearrangement joins TRBV6-1 to TRBJ2-1; 10 bases agree with TRBD2. V dropped 3 bases and J dropped 8; count of bases not matched to a gene: 16. This CDR3 has 18 amino acids. In germline, CDR1 is MNHNS, CDR2 SASEGT. In DNA form, the CDR3 reads TGTGCCAGCAGTGAGTACGCACGTACTAGCGGGATTCGGGATGAGCAGTTCTTC. It is translated as CASSEYARTSGIRDEQFF.

The CDR3 DNA reads TGTGCCAGCAGCCAAGATGGACTAGCGGGCCACTACGAGCAGTACTTC. This encodes CASSQDGLAGHYEQYF. The genes are TRBV14 and TRBJ2-7, with 11 bases identical to TRBD2. The CDR3 spans 16 residues. Per the germline V gene, CDR1 is SGHDN and CDR2 is FVKESK. J gave up 3 bases and V 0 bases, and 4 bases lay outside the gene matches.

This clone was observed a handful of times. The chain uses TRBV2 and TRBJ2-5, with 13 bases matching TRBD2. Germline CDR1 is SNHLY and CDR2 is FYNNEI. This CDR3 region has 16 residues. Unmatched junction bases numbered 2, after V lost 3 bases and J lost 1 base. CDR3 protein: CASSETSGRPQETQYF. CDR3 nucleotide sequence: TGTGCCAGCAGTGAGACTAGCGGGAGGCCCCAAGAGACCCAGTACTTC.

The chain joins TRBV4-1 to TRBJ2-5; 15 bases agree with TRBD2. V was clipped by 1 base and J by 4 bases; unmatched bases: 4. The germline gives CDR1 MGHRA, CDR2 YSYEKL. CDR3 length equals 17 residues. CDR3 coding DNA: TGCGCCAGCAGCCAAGGGACTAGCGGGAGGGCCGGAGAGACCCAGTACTTC. Its protein product is CASSQGTSGRAGETQYF.